This T cell receptor beta chain originates from a study of radiation and T cells in renal cell carcinoma. Study at large: Nephrectomy followed 15 Gy stereotactic body radiation by 4 weeks.

Assay used: immunoSEQ multiplex PCR; TCRdb lists only in-frame clones, some missing. This table has some 110,000 clones, around 80% appearing once. Per germline, CDR1 SGHKS and CDR2 YYEKEE (reference sequence). V lost 7 bases to trimming and J lost 0 bases; unmatched junction nucleotides: 6. There are 14 residues in the CDR3. Described time point: baseline pretreatment blood. Regarding treatment: 15 Gy SBRT to primary tumor, nephrectomy 4 weeks later. Blood was sampled at baseline, 2 weeks and 4 weeks after SBRT. To note about this clone: Its antigen remains unknown.

General study points: In blood, top tumor clones expanded by 2 weeks, shrinking by 4.

The clonotype originates from a woman in her sixties or seventies with renal cell carcinoma. Sample: blood, taken from a patient whose treatment included radiotherapy and nephrectomy. This chain uses TRBV5-5 with TRBJ2-5; 7 nucleotides match TRBD1. CDR3 sequence (DNA): TGTGCCAGCGCTACAGGGGCGTACCAAGAGACCCAGTACTTC. This codes for CASATGAYQETQYF.